This record covers a single T cell receptor (beta chain). Sequencing was performed with immunoSEQ multiplex PCR; in TCRdb, only in-frame clones are kept and a portion is missing. The sample carries around 300,000 clones, around 87% recorded once. Two consecutive negative NP/OP PCR tests, clearance, or resolved symptoms defined Cohort 3 recovery. The V and J ends lost 4 bases and 4 bases, in that order; junction bases with no gene match: 5. Germline values: CDR1 SGHNT, CDR2 YYREEE (reference sequence). CDR3 length equals 16 residues. This specimen belongs to a study of blood T cell repertoires in COVID-19. Study-wide context: Collection of acute and convalescent COVID-19 samples took place in the United States, Italy and Spain. T cells, B-cell-depleted T cells, or PBMCs supplied cDNA or gDNA.

The sample taken for sequencing was PBMCs or T cells enriched from blood (not recorded which). The V gene is TRBV5-4, the J gene TRBJ2-2, with TRBD1 identical over 12 bases. This clonotype originated in a woman between 18 and 29 years old who had recovered from COVID-19. The CDR3 nucleotides are TGTGCCAGCAGCGGCCGGGACAGGGGGCGCACCGGGGAGCTGTTTTTT. Translating gives CASSGRDRGRTGELFF.